This TCR beta chain came from a study of cytomegalovirus exposure and HLA in healthy donors. Notes on the study in general: In a later analysis, TCR association rates varied by HLA locus: DRB1 most, HLA-C fewest.

Concerning this clone itself: Its specificity is unknown.

Germline lookup yields CDR1 SGDLS and CDR2 YYNGEE. Trimming removed 1 base from V and 0 bases from J, with 9 bases in between. The length of the CDR3 is 15 residues. PCR involved 60 Vbeta and 13 Jbeta primers. The method was immunoSEQ multiplex PCR; TCRdb's version includes in-frame clones alone and lacks a portion of them. Of about 95,000 clones in the sample, about 81% are singletons; the top ten hold over 9.5%. The chain is built from TRBV9 and TRBJ2-3; tentatively, D is TRBD1 (6 bases). The specimen was PBMCs. The source is a man in his late teens or twenties in good health and CMV-seropositive. The CDR3 DNA reads as TGTGCCAGCAGCGTATGGGGGCTAAGCACAGATACGCAGTATTTT. Translation: CASSVWGLSTDTQYF.